The 11 T cell receptor beta chains reported below all come from one sample, sequenced in a study of blood T cell repertoires in COVID-19. Clones were read by immunoSEQ multiplex PCR, and TCRdb kept only the in-frame ones, dropping some. The repertoire holds under 250,000 clones, with 83% as singletons. Material for sequencing was PBMCs or T cells enriched from blood (not recorded which). The source of these receptors is a woman aged 45-65 years who had been exposed to COVID-19.

CDR3: CAISEPGTLNTEAFF. In DNA, the CDR3 is TGTGCCATCAGTGAGCCCGGGACTTTGAACACTGAAGCTTTCTTT. The V call is TRBV10-3, the J call TRBJ1-1, with D maybe TRBD1 (5 bases). There are 15 residues in the CDR3. V was clipped by 2 bases and J by 0 bases, with 10 bases between them. Germline V gives CDR1 ENHRY, CDR2 SYGVKD.

The chain has TRBV25-1 and TRBJ2-7; TRBD2 might be the D (6 bases). The V end was cut by 4 bases, the J end by 4 bases, with 11 bases between. The CDR3 has 13 residues. CDR1 and CDR2 (germline): MGHDK, SYGVNS. In DNA form, the CDR3 reads TGTGCCAGCAGTGTCCCAGGGAGGTACGAGCAGTACTTC. It codes for CASSVPGRYEQYF.

This clone was recorded only once. The chain joins TRBV2 to TRBJ1-5; 10 bases match TRBD1. The CDR3 covers 14 residues. V lost 8 bases to trimming and J lost 7 bases; unmatched junction nucleotides: 8. Germline V CDR1 and CDR2: SNHLY, FYNNEI. CDR3 amino acids: CASGDRGVGQPQHF. In nucleotides, the CDR3 is TGTGCCAGCGGGGACAGGGGAGTGGGGCAGCCCCAGCATTTT.

This clone was counted once. The CDR3 loop reads CASSLEEVNTEAFF. The CDR3 DNA is TGCGCCAGCAGCTTGGAAGAGGTCAACACTGAAGCTTTCTTT. The rearrangement joins TRBV5-1 to TRBJ1-1, with no clear D. Trimming shortened V by 0 bases and J by 2 bases, and 8 bases separated the two germline ends. This CDR3 has 14 residues. Looked up from germline, CDR1 is SGHRS and CDR2 is YFSETQ.

The CDR3 protein is CASSFSGADTQYF. CDR3 sequence (DNA): TGTGCCAGCAGCTTCTCGGGGGCAGATACGCAGTATTTT. The gene calls are TRBV7-8 and TRBJ2-3, with TRBD2 as a possible D gene (6 bases). This CDR3 has 13 amino acids. V lost 3 bases to trimming and J lost 4 bases, with 8 bases between them. Germline V lookup: CDR1 SGHVS, CDR2 FQNEAQ.

This clone has a handful of counts. This chain joins TRBV4-1 and TRBJ2-7; 7 bases line up with TRBD1. Looked up from germline, CDR1 is MGHRA and CDR2 is YSYEKL. J gave up 5 bases and V 3 bases, and 7 bases lay outside the gene matches. The CDR3 spans 14 residues. The CDR3 is CASSQADRENEQYF. The CDR3, as DNA: TGCGCCAGCAGCCAGGCCGACAGGGAGAACGAGCAGTACTTC.

The chain carries TRBV6-5 and TRBJ1-5; D is perhaps TRBD1 (6 bases). CDR1 is MNHEY and CDR2 is SVGAGI in the germline V gene. This CDR3 is built from 13 residues. V was trimmed by 4 bases and J by 6 bases, leaving 10 bases between them. In DNA form, the CDR3 reads TGTGCCAGCAGTTTAAGAGGGGGTCAGCCCCAGCATTTT. The encoded protein is CASSLRGGQPQHF.

The rearrangement joins TRBV6-4 to TRBJ2-2; D perhaps matches TRBD2 (6 bases). The CDR3 totals 14 residues. V shed 6 bases and J shed 6 bases, with 14 bases lying between them. Germline lookup yields CDR1 MRHNA and CDR2 SNTAGT. CDR3 loop: CASSRDFKAGELFF. CDR3 DNA sequence: TGTGCCAGCAGCCGGGACTTTAAGGCCGGGGAGCTGTTTTTT.

This clone was seen more than once but under ten times. The CDR3 protein is CASSRGQKGEKLFF. The CDR3 DNA reads as TGTGCCAGTTCCAGGGGTCAGAAAGGTGAAAAACTGTTTTTT. The V call is TRBV18, the J call TRBJ1-4, with a tentative D call TRBD1 (6 bases). Germline V gene lookup returns CDR1 KGHSH and CDR2 LQKENI. V lost 9 bases and J 7 bases, leaving 18 bases between the germline ends. There are 14 residues in the CDR3.

This clone turned up a few times. CDR3 nucleotides: TGTGCCAGCAGTTTCAGACAGGGGGCCGATGCTTTCTTT. Its protein product is CASSFRQGADAFF. The rearrangement links TRBV12-3 or TRBV12-4 to TRBJ1-1; the match to TRBD1 covers 10 bases. The CDR3 is 13 residues long. The trim removed 3 bases at V and 11 bases at J, leaving 6 bases unmatched.

This chain links TRBV5-6 with TRBJ1-6, with 9 bases that match TRBD1. Trimming at V came to 4 bases and at J to 7 bases, leaving 9 bases not matched to a gene. CDR1 and CDR2 from the germline V gene are SGHDT and YYEEEE. The CDR3 covers 16 residues. CDR3 sequence: CASSPEQGAKNSPLHF. CDR3 coding DNA: TGTGCCAGCAGCCCGGAACAGGGGGCAAAAAATTCACCCCTCCACTTT.